The sequence of this T cell receptor beta chain was determined in a study of vaccination effects on CD4 cells after COVID-19 (dated by TCRdb to about 2022). For context, the study as a whole: To identify antigen-specific CD4+ T cell clonotypes by their expansion, the ViraFEST assay first stimulated PBMC with viral peptide pools and then applied TCR sequencing. Each participant got two doses of an mRNA SARS-CoV-2 vaccine, either BNT162b2 or mRNA-1273. Each well held 1.5 million to 2 million PBMC cultured in IMDM containing approximately 5.2% human AB serum, 8.5 to 10 IU/ml IL-2 and gentamicin, along with approximately 10 ug/ml peptides. SARS-CoV-2 spike-specific CD4+ TCR repertoires were compared before and after mRNA vaccination in COVID-19 convalescent patients and in infection-naive vaccine recipients. A total of 9 to 11 COVID-19 convalescent patients and a few SARS-CoV-2-naive healthy vaccine recipients were included in the full study. Cultures from other donors in the study were sequenced using the Oncomine TCR Beta short-read assay on an Illumina iSeq 100. Results the study describes overall, beyond this receptor: At late post-vaccination timepoints, both infection-induced and vaccine-induced clones showed marked clonal contraction, consistent with waning T cell responses. Among healthy vaccine recipients, nearly all vaccine-induced clones were SARS-CoV-2 mono-reactive, and just 1 of 255 was cross-reactive with common cold coronaviruses. Limitations of the study were the small number of convalescent patients and the absence of early post-infection timepoints.

The library was built by means of the immunoSEQ multiplex PCR assay. DNA from the cultured, isolated CD4+ T cells was subjected to TCR beta CDR3 sequencing. In the authors' own workflow: Non-productive TCR sequences were discarded, and reads were trimmed to the CDR3 region, with only CDR3s of 7 or more amino acids retained. Antigen-specific clonotypes were identified with the MANAFEST web app by comparing expansion in peptide wells against reference cultures. For clones to be considered positive, expansion at FDR<0.05 versus reference and all other wells, an odds ratio above 5, and a frequency above 0.1% in two replicate wells were required. A clonotype was defined as cross-reactive if the clonotype was significantly expanded both in SARS-CoV-2 spike wells and in at least one common cold coronavirus spike condition. CDR3 similarity was assessed by Levenshtein distance with the stringdist R package, and unrooted trees were built with ape in R 3.6.1. In TCRdb, the immuneACCESS table is reduced to in-frame sequences with V and J assigned. These tables do not hold every clone; where another copy was compared, an unresolved V gene accounts for under half, and the others remain unexplained. The V and J calls and the clone size are those of that table, but D and trimming were determined from the DNA. This sample is represented by 31,000 or so clones; about two thirds of them were singletons. Over 3% of the sample belongs to the ten largest clones.

This clone came up once. It has no known antigen specificity. Base quality data are lacking; no much larger clone is found one base away. After approximately eleven days of culture, CD4+ T cells were isolated with the EasySep CD4+ T cell isolation kit. Negative nucleocapsid antibody results before and after vaccination confirmed that the healthy vaccine recipients had no prior SARS-CoV-2 infection. On days 3 and 7, half of the culture medium was replaced with fresh IL-2-containing medium. Unless noted otherwise, every peptide stimulation condition was grown in triplicate wells. PBMC were separated from whole blood using Ficoll-Paque Plus gradient centrifugation and were then either cryopreserved at -140C or used fresh. The QIAamp micro DNA kit was used to extract genomic DNA from the cultured CD4+ T cells. V is shortened by 3 bases, J by 4 bases, and the region joining them spans 8 bases. The CDR3 has 13 amino acids, counting the end cysteine and phenylalanine. Only the CDR3 DNA is retained, 39 bases long and in frame from the first base.

This specimen consisted of CD4+ T cells from PBMCs cultured without peptide, obtained before COVID-19 vaccination. This clonotype was sampled from a human donor who received a COVID-19 vaccine. The chain is encoded by TRBV12-3 or TRBV12-4 joined to TRBJ2-3; the D gene remains uncertain. The CDR3: CASSFADPDTQYF. The sequence in DNA is TGTGCCAGCAGTTTTGCGGACCCAGATACGCAGTATTTT.